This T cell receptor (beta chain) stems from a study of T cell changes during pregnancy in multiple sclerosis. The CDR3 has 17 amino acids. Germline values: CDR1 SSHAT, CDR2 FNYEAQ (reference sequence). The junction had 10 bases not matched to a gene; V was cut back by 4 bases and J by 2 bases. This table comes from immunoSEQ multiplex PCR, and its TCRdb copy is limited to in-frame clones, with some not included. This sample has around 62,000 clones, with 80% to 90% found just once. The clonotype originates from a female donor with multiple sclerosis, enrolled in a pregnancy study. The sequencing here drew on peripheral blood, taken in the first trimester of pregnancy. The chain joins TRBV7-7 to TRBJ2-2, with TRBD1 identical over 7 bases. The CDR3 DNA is TGTGCCAGCAGCTCCTCCGTCGGGACAGACAACACCGGGGAGCTGTTTTTT. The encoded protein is CASSSSVGTDNTGELFF.